The subject of this entry is one T cell receptor (beta chain). Antigen specificity is unknown. The PCR had 60 Vbeta and 13 Jbeta primers. Method: immunoSEQ multiplex PCR; TCRdb's copy keeps in-frame clones and lacks some. The sample has about 250,000 clones, around 90% seen once. This specimen comes from a study of cytomegalovirus exposure and HLA in healthy donors. Whole-study findings and limits: Prior analysis indicated that the majority of TCR beta V segments exhibited productivity approximately 87% or approximately 30% of the time. For TCR beta chains, V- and J-gene trimming was later linked to a missense DCLRE1C variant. Accounts indicate the classifier identified cytomegalovirus status with strong specificity and sensitivity.

The material sequenced was PBMCs. The receptor comes from a girl aged 2-9 years in good health and CMV-seronegative.

DNA for the CDR3: TGCGCCAGCAGCACGAGCTCCTACGAGCAGTACTTC. It specifies CASSTSSYEQYF. This chain uses TRBV4-1 with TRBJ2-7; D call uncertain. V was shortened by 5 bases and J by 0 bases, with 5 bases between the two germline ends. This CDR3 has 12 amino acids. The V gene's germline CDR1 is MGHRA and CDR2 YSYEKL.